The 27 T cell receptor beta chains below were found in one sample sequenced in a study of T-cell memory formation after mild COVID-19. Using its own MiXCR run on the 5' RACE reads, TCRdb lists one record per CDR3 protein. The data show a few hundred thousand distinct CDR3 sequences, 25% to 30% seen once. Sequences were obtained from PBMCs or a T cell subset sorted from them (not recorded which). These receptors were collected from an adult woman who had mild COVID-19 (a few samples of this study predate the infection). Cell type and time point are not known.

The chain joins TRBV20-1 to TRBJ2-1; 9 bases are shared with TRBD2. This CDR3 comprises 17 residues. V was pared by 3 bases and J by 0 bases, with 9 bases of the junction left unmatched. Germline V gives CDR1 DFQATT, CDR2 SNEGSKA (reference sequence). The CDR3 loop reads CSASLAGYLFSYNEQFF. CDR3 in DNA: TGCAGTGCTAGTCTAGCGGGATACCTCTTCTCCTACAATGAGCAGTTCTTC.

The table lists this clonotype with many counts. The junction and the germline gene differ at one end; a read error may be behind it. CDR3 DNA sequence: TGTGCCAGCAGTTTAGCGGCGGGAGGTTCCTACGAGCAGTACTTC. Translation gives CASSLAAGGSYEQYF. J is TRBJ2-7 and V is TRBV7-6; 8 nucleotides line up with TRBD2. The CDR3 is 15 residues long. Germline-derived CDR1 and CDR2 are SGHVS and FNYEAQ.

The V and J genes are TRBV9 and TRBJ2-3; D is ambiguous. With 4 bases removed from V and 6 bases from J, the gap between germline ends came to 9 bases. The CDR3 is 12 residues long. Germline V gene sequence: CDR1 SGDLS, CDR2 YYNGEE. CDR3 amino acids: CASSFLSDTQYF. The CDR3 DNA sequence: TGTGCCAGCAGCTTCCTCTCCGATACGCAGTATTTT.

This clonotype was picked up a small number of times. The chain uses TRBV15 and TRBJ1-1; D unclear. V dropped 3 bases and J dropped 0 bases, with 17 bases sitting between them. This CDR3 contains 17 residues. The germline V gene has CDR1 LNHNV and CDR2 YYDKDF (reference sequence). The CDR3 DNA is TGTGCCACCAGCAGCGAAAAAGCAGTGAATTTGAACACTGAAGCTTTCTTT. It is translated as CATSSEKAVNLNTEAFF.

This rearrangement joins TRBV29-1 to TRBJ2-2, with unresolved D. Germline V gene lookup returns CDR1 SQVTM and CDR2 ANQGSEA. The CDR3 has 13 residues. Between the trimmed V and J ends, which lost 3 bases and 0 bases, there was a span of 5 bases. DNA of the CDR3: TGCAGCGTTGAGGTCGCGAACACCGGGGAGCTGTTTTTT. It specifies CSVEVANTGELFF.

The chain carries TRBV12-3 or TRBV12-4 and TRBJ1-3, with D possibly TRBD1 on 6 matching bases. Trimming took 4 bases from V and 2 from J, leaving 18 bases between them. This CDR3 contains 17 residues. DNA of the CDR3: TGTGCCAGCAGTTATGTACAGGGCCCTGGTACTGGAAACACCATATATTTT. The encoded protein is CASSYVQGPGTGNTIYF.

V usage is TRBV24-1 and J usage is TRBJ2-3, with D possibly being TRBD1 (6 bases). The CDR3 runs 13 residues. Germline CDR1 is KGHDR and CDR2 is SFDVKD. Trimming pared 9 bases from V and 4 bases from J, leaving 13 bases between. The CDR3 loop reads CATAGAGSDTQYF. As DNA, the CDR3 is TGTGCCACCGCAGGGGCAGGCTCAGATACGCAGTATTTT.

This clonotype was found a few times. V usage is TRBV4-1 and J usage is TRBJ1-5; 12 bases are a match to TRBD1. Germline CDR1 and CDR2: MGHRA and YSYEKL. The CDR3 runs to 19 residues. Trimming cost V 4 bases and J 2 bases; bases outside gene matches: 12. The CDR3 DNA reads TGCGCCAGCAGCCCACATTACCGGGACAGGGGGCCCGGCAATCAGCCCCAGCATTTT. It codes for CASSPHYRDRGPGNQPQHF.

The CDR3 nucleotides are TGTGCCAGCAGCCAGAGCCCACTGGACAATGAGCAGTTCTTC. This sequence encodes CASSQSPLDNEQFF. The chain links TRBV7-3 to TRBJ2-1; no reliable D call. CDR1 is SGHTA and CDR2 is FQGTGA in the germline V gene. The CDR3 runs 14 residues. V was trimmed by 5 bases and J by 5 bases, leaving 13 bases between them.

This clonotype was recorded a few times. J is TRBJ2-1 and V is TRBV11-1; D remains unclear. The CDR3 sequence is 12 residues long. The V end lost 3 bases, the J end lost 15 bases, and 15 bases lay between the germline ends. In germline, CDR1 is SGHAT, CDR2 FQDESV (reference sequence). CDR3 sequence (DNA): TGTGCCAGCAGCTTGCAAGACCACTATCTGTTCTTC. This sequence encodes CASSLQDHYLFF.

The chain recombines TRBV2 with TRBJ2-1; D is possibly TRBD1 (6 bases). Looked up from germline, CDR1 is SNHLY and CDR2 is FYNNEI. The CDR3 spans 16 residues. The germline V and J ends were trimmed by 6 bases and 2 bases, with 17 bases remaining between them. The CDR3 DNA reads as TGTGCCAGCAGCGACAAGGGGGAAGTCACCTACAATGAGCAGTTCTTC. Translated: CASSDKGEVTYNEQFF.

V and J are TRBV15 and TRBJ2-1; 8 bases are a match to TRBD1. V dropped 3 bases and J dropped 10; count of bases not matched to a gene: 5. CDR1 LNHNV and CDR2 YYDKDF come from the germline V gene (reference sequence). This CDR3 comprises 13 residues. The CDR3 sequence: CATSSRTGKEQFF. In DNA, the CDR3 is TGTGCCACCAGCAGCAGGACAGGGAAGGAGCAGTTCTTC. The entire variable domain, with the rest obtained from reference TRBV15 and TRBJ2-1, is as follows: DAMVIQNPRYQVTQFGKPVTLSCSQTLNHNVMYWYQQKSSQAPKLLFHYYDKDFNNEADTPDNFQSRRPNTSFCFLDIRSPGLGDTAMYLCATSSRTGKEQFFGPGTRLTVL.

This clonotype has a handful of counts. The chain uses TRBV7-2 and TRBJ2-7; D tentatively fits TRBD1 or TRBD2 (5 bases each). V shed 4 bases and J shed 0 bases, with 10 bases lying between them. This CDR3 is 14 amino acids long. Germline V gives CDR1 SGHTA, CDR2 FQGNSA. CDR3 sequence (DNA): TGTGCCAGCAGCTCGGGGCGTGGCTCCTACGAGCAGTACTTC. Encoded protein: CASSSGRGSYEQYF. The full variable domain, in which reference TRBV7-2 and TRBJ2-7 provide the parts outside the CDR3, is GAGVSQSPSNKVTEKGKDVELRCDPISGHTALYWYRQSLGQGLEFLIYFQGNSAPDKSGLPSDRFSAERTGGSVSTLTIQRTQQEDSAVYLCASSSGRGSYEQYFGPGTRLTVT.

The table lists this clonotype with a few counts. V usage is TRBV5-6 and J usage is TRBJ2-7; 9 bases match TRBD1. This CDR3 has 17 residues. V was pared by 3 bases and J by 1 base, with 11 bases of the junction left unmatched. Germline V lookup: CDR1 SGHDT, CDR2 YYEEEE. CDR3 region: CASSYRTGAITSYEQYF. The DNA for the CDR3 is TGTGCCAGCAGCTACCGGACAGGGGCGATTACGTCCTACGAGCAGTACTTC.

The chain uses TRBV20-1 and TRBJ1-1; TRBD1 is a possible D gene (6 bases). The CDR3 covers 15 residues. V was pared by 0 bases and J by 6 bases, with 17 bases between. The germline V gene encodes CDR1 DFQATT and CDR2 SNEGSKA (reference sequence). The CDR3 region is CSARDLRGGWAEAFF. CDR3 bases: TGCAGTGCTAGAGATCTACGAGGGGGTTGGGCTGAAGCTTTCTTT.

This clonotype was counted only a few times. The CDR3 DNA sequence: TGTGCCAGCAGCTCGGGACAGGGAAATGGCTACACCTTC. Protein sequence: CASSSGQGNGYTF. The gene calls are TRBV7-3 and TRBJ1-2; 9 bases line up with TRBD1. There are 13 residues in the CDR3. Germline lookup yields CDR1 SGHTA and CDR2 FQGTGA. V gave up 4 bases and J gave up 6 bases; unmatched junction bases: 3.

The table lists this clonotype with many counts. The chain is built from TRBV7-2 and TRBJ1-5, with 7 positions matching TRBD1. The CDR3 sequence is 13 residues long. Germline CDR1 reads SGHTA; CDR2 reads FQGNSA. V lost 5 bases, J lost 7 bases, and 5 bases stayed unmatched. The CDR3 coding sequence is TGTGCCAGCAGCGTAAGGGGGCAGCAGCCCCAGCATTTT. Translating it yields CASSVRGQQPQHF.

This clonotype was seen a few times. The chain is built from TRBV5-1 and TRBJ2-4; 9 bases agree with TRBD1. V lost 5 bases, J lost 12 bases, and 6 bases stayed unmatched. The CDR3 loop spans 12 amino acids. Germline V gives CDR1 SGHRS, CDR2 YFSETQ. DNA of the CDR3: TGCGCCAGCAGTTCCACAGGGGGCGATCAGTACTTC. This codes for CASSSTGGDQYF.

The V call is TRBV5-1, the J call TRBJ2-3, with a tentative D call TRBD2 (6 bases). Trimming took 6 bases from V and 4 from J, leaving 15 bases between them. The CDR3 runs to 14 residues. Looked up from germline, CDR1 is SGHRS and CDR2 is YFSETQ. CDR3 residues: CASTQGGGSDTQYF. DNA of the CDR3: TGCGCCAGCACCCAGGGCGGAGGGTCAGATACGCAGTATTTT. Looking up the rest from reference TRBV5-1 and TRBJ2-3 gives the full variable domain: KAGVTQTPRYLIKTRGQQVTLSCSPISGHRSVSWYQQTPGQGLQFLFEYFSETQRNKGNFPGRFSGRQFSNSRSEMNVSTLELGDSALYLCASTQGGGSDTQYFGPGTRLTVL.

The V call is TRBV24-1, the J call TRBJ2-1; D call uncertain. Trimming took off 5 bases at V and 9 bases at J, with 10 bases between the two ends. There are 12 residues in the CDR3. Germline-derived CDR1 and CDR2 are KGHDR and SFDVKD. CDR3 sequence: CATSVGVGEQFF. For the CDR3, the DNA is TGTGCCACCAGTGTAGGAGTAGGTGAGCAGTTCTTC.

This clonotype was detected only a few times. V and J are TRBV4-2 and TRBJ2-5, with D uncertain. V lost 0 bases and J 5 bases, leaving 7 bases between the germline ends. The CDR3 sequence is 13 residues long. CDR1 is LGHNA and CDR2 is YNFKEQ in the germline V gene. The CDR3 region is CASSQDQMETQYF. In nucleotides, the CDR3 is TGTGCCAGCAGCCAAGATCAGATGGAGACCCAGTACTTC.

The chain uses TRBV9 and TRBJ2-3; 10 positions agree with TRBD2. Germline V gene sequence: CDR1 SGDLS, CDR2 YYNGEE. Trimming at V came to 0 bases and at J to 4 bases, leaving 5 bases not matched to a gene. This CDR3 comprises 16 residues. CDR3 region: CASSVGERGGADTQYF. In DNA form, the CDR3 reads TGTGCCAGCAGCGTAGGCGAGCGGGGGGGCGCAGATACGCAGTATTTT.

The chain couples TRBV9 to TRBJ2-1; no definite D call. V lost 0 bases to trimming and J lost 11 bases, with 9 bases between them. CDR3 length: 12 residues. From germline, CDR1 is SGDLS and CDR2 YYNGEE. CDR3: CASSVVGGKQFF. Written as DNA, the CDR3 is TGTGCCAGCAGCGTAGTAGGTGGAAAGCAGTTCTTC.

This chain connects TRBV4-1 to TRBJ2-5; D unresolved. Germline values: CDR1 MGHRA, CDR2 YSYEKL. The V gene lost 1 base and the J gene lost 4 bases, with 13 bases spanning the gap. This CDR3 is 15 amino acids long. The CDR3 sequence: CASSQGVDAPETQYF. CDR3 bases: TGCGCCAGCAGCCAAGGGGTGGACGCCCCAGAGACCCAGTACTTC.

The chain joins TRBV12-3 or TRBV12-4 to TRBJ1-1; TRBD1 agrees at 8 bases. Trimming cost V 6 bases and J 11 bases; bases outside gene matches: 5. CDR3 length equals 11 residues. CDR3 nucleotides: TGTGCCAGCAGCCGGCGGACAGGGGCTTTCTTT. This encodes CASSRRTGAFF.

This clonotype was found a few times. The rearrangement links TRBV6-5 to TRBJ1-1; perhaps TRBD1 as D (5 bases). The CDR3 loop spans 14 amino acids. Looked up from germline, CDR1 is MNHEY and CDR2 is SVGAGI. V was trimmed by 5 bases and J by 5 bases, leaving 15 bases between them. The CDR3 sequence is CASSAAGGGTEAFF. The CDR3 DNA sequence: TGTGCCAGCAGTGCCGCGGGGGGGGGTACTGAAGCTTTCTTT.

This clonotype occurred a few times. A junction end diverges from the germline sequence, so it may reflect a read error. The chain joins TRBV7-6 to TRBJ2-1, with 10 bases matching TRBD2. The CDR3 consists of 13 residues. Germline V CDR1 and CDR2: SGHVS, FNYEAQ. The CDR3 nucleotides read TGTGCCAGCAGCTCCCTAGCGGGAGTGGGTGTGGACTTC. Encoded protein: CASSSLAGVGVDF.